Following are 27 T cell receptor beta chains from one sample sequenced in a study of blood T cell repertoires in COVID-19. Libraries were prepared by immunoSEQ multiplex PCR; TCRdb keeps only in-frame clonotypes and omits some of them. Of fewer than 250,000 clones in the sample, about 90% were seen once. Material: PBMCs or T cells enriched from blood (not recorded which). The receptors stem from a woman aged 18-30 years who had recovered from COVID-19.

The rearrangement links TRBV7-3 to TRBJ2-1, with D possibly being TRBD2 (5 bases). Germline CDR1 and CDR2: SGHTA and FQGTGA. The CDR3 sequence is 13 residues long. The V end lost 4 bases, the J end lost 10 bases, and 14 bases lay between the germline ends. The CDR3 region is CASSSTGSSEQFF. CDR3 DNA sequence: TGTGCCAGCAGCTCAACGGGGAGCTCGGAGCAGTTCTTC.

The CDR3 coding sequence is TGTGCCAGCAGCGAGGGGGCATGGACACTTAGAACTAGTGGCTACACCTTC. This codes for CASSEGAWTLRTSGYTF. V usage is TRBV9 and J usage is TRBJ1-2, with 7 bases aligning to TRBD1. CDR1 and CDR2 from the germline V gene are SGDLS and YYNGEE. Germline trimming cut 3 bases from V and 7 bases from J; bases unmatched to any gene: 18. The CDR3 runs 17 residues.

This clone was recorded once. This chain uses TRBV27 with TRBJ1-2; D gene uncertain. V gave up 0 bases and J gave up 4 bases, with 9 bases separating them. The CDR3 is 14 residues long. Germline assignment: CDR1 MNHEY and CDR2 SMNVEV (reference sequence). CDR3 sequence: CASSLSPSIYGYTF. Here the CDR3 DNA reads TGTGCCAGCAGTTTATCCCCGAGTATCTATGGCTACACCTTC.

The chain combines TRBV4-1 with TRBJ2-3, with a possible D match to TRBD1 (6 bases). The CDR3 has 18 residues. Trimming left V 3 bases short and J 4 bases short, with 23 bases between. Germline V CDR1 and CDR2: MGHRA, YSYEKL. The CDR3 protein is CASSHMAWTDTDSDTQYF. The CDR3, as DNA: TGCGCCAGCAGCCACATGGCATGGACAGATACAGATTCAGATACGCAGTATTTT.

The V gene is TRBV4-1, the J gene TRBJ2-1; the D is unclear. V dropped 1 base and J dropped 11 bases, with 12 bases sitting between them. Per the germline V gene, CDR1 is MGHRA and CDR2 is YSYEKL. This CDR3 has 13 residues. The CDR3 region is CASSQAPTSQQFF. DNA of the CDR3: TGCGCCAGCAGCCAAGCCCCAACAAGTCAGCAGTTCTTC.

V and J are TRBV6-2 or TRBV6-3 and TRBJ2-1; the match to TRBD2 covers 13 bases. This CDR3 has 13 residues. Trimming took 6 bases from V and 15 from J; bases not matched to a gene: 8. CDR1 is MNHEY, CDR2 SVGEGT, per germline. CDR3: CASSPTSGGAGFF. In DNA, the CDR3 is TGTGCCAGCAGCCCCACTAGCGGGGGGGCGGGGTTCTTC.

The chain links TRBV5-1 to TRBJ2-7; possible D gene TRBD1, 5 bases. V was trimmed by 3 bases and J by 6 bases, leaving 19 bases between them. CDR1 and CDR2 (germline): SGHRS, YFSETQ. CDR3 length: 15 amino acids. CDR3 bases: TGCGCCAGCAGCTCCCTCGGCCTGGGTGGGGCCGAGCAGTACTTC. It translates to CASSSLGLGGAEQYF. Looking up the rest from reference TRBV5-1 and TRBJ2-7 gives the full variable domain: KAGVTQTPRYLIKTRGQQVTLSCSPISGHRSVSWYQQTPGQGLQFLFEYFSETQRNKGNFPGRFSGRQFSNSRSEMNVSTLELGDSALYLCASSSLGLGGAEQYFGPGTRLTVT.

This CDR3 is CATLQGGYTF. In DNA, the CDR3 is TGTGCCACTTTACAGGGAGGCTACACCTTC. The rearrangement links TRBV28 to TRBJ1-2, with D possibly TRBD1 on 6 matching bases. The CDR3 runs to 10 residues. V was clipped by 10 bases and J by 8 bases, with 11 bases between them. The germline gives CDR1 MDHEN, CDR2 SYDVKM.

V and J are TRBV12-3 or TRBV12-4 and TRBJ2-5; TRBD2 agrees at 8 bases. Germline trimming cut 9 bases from V and 5 bases from J; bases unmatched to any gene: 8. This CDR3 spans 13 amino acids. The CDR3 DNA reads as TGTGCCAGTCCCGGGGGGGGCGGGGAGACCCAGTACTTC. Translated, it gives CASPGGGGETQYF.

A single count supports this clone. The rearrangement links TRBV7-3 to TRBJ1-1, with D perhaps TRBD1 (6 bases). Germline-derived CDR1 and CDR2 are SGHTA and FQGTGA. The length of the CDR3 is 14 residues. V lost 5 bases to trimming and J lost 1 base, with 11 bases between them. CDR3 nucleotides: TGTGCCAGCAGCCCGGGGGGGCAGAACACTGAAGCTTTCTTT. As protein: CASSPGGQNTEAFF.

This clone came up once. The genes are TRBV28 and TRBJ2-2; maybe TRBD1 (6 bases). The CDR3 covers 16 residues. CDR1 MDHEN and CDR2 SYDVKM come from the germline V gene. Trimming removed 7 bases from V and 7 bases from J, with 22 bases in between. The CDR3 bases are TGTGCCAGCACCCTCGGGGCAGGGGCTGGCTTCGGGGAGCTGTTTTTT. It is translated as CASTLGAGAGFGELFF.

V usage is TRBV7-9 and J usage is TRBJ2-1, with 7 nucleotides matching TRBD2. CDR1 is SEHNR, CDR2 FQNEAQ, per germline (reference sequence). The V segment lost 6 bases and the J segment 2 bases; nucleotides outside the gene matches: 4. The CDR3 runs 14 residues. The CDR3 is CASRPGLTYNEQFF. CDR3 nucleotide sequence: TGTGCCAGCAGACCGGGACTAACCTACAATGAGCAGTTCTTC.

Points on this clone: The same CDR3 can be traced to other DNA sequences in this sample. The rearrangement links TRBV29-1 to TRBJ2-1; 7 bases line up with TRBD1. J lost 3 bases, V lost 7 bases, and 3 bases had no gene match. The CDR3 has 12 amino acids. The germline CDR1 and CDR2 sequences are SQVTM and ANQGSEA. The CDR3 here is CSAGTDYNEQFF. The DNA of the CDR3 is TGCAGCGCTGGGACAGACTACAATGAGCAGTTCTTC.

The genes are TRBV15 and TRBJ2-7, with TRBD1 identical over 12 bases. The germline V gene encodes CDR1 LNHNV and CDR2 YYDKDF (reference sequence). The CDR3 extends over 16 amino acids. J lost 7 bases, V lost 3 bases, and 10 bases had no gene match. The CDR3 DNA reads as TGTGCCACCAGCAGGCCGGGACAGGGGGCCCCAAGGGAGCAGTACTTC. Protein product: CATSRPGQGAPREQYF.

The chain couples TRBV18 to TRBJ1-6; no firm D call. V shed 2 bases and J shed 6 bases, with 14 bases lying between them. CDR1 and CDR2 from the germline V gene are KGHSH and LQKENI. The CDR3 runs to 16 residues. The CDR3 DNA sequence: TGTGCCAGCTCACCAGGCAATCGGGGTTTTAATTCACCCCTCCACTTT. It codes for CASSPGNRGFNSPLHF.

This clone was observed a single time. The chain is built from TRBV29-1 and TRBJ1-1; D possibly corresponds to TRBD1 (5 bases). Germline V lookup: CDR1 SQVTM, CDR2 ANQGSEA. The CDR3 runs 12 residues. Trimming cost V 7 bases and J 4 bases, with 13 bases left between them. The CDR3 region is CSARDGGTEAFF. The CDR3 nucleotides read TGCAGCGCCAGAGACGGGGGCACTGAAGCTTTCTTT.

This chain connects TRBV6-2 or TRBV6-3 to TRBJ2-4; a weak D match, TRBD2 (6 bases). The CDR3 is 18 amino acids. The germline gives CDR1 MNHEY, CDR2 SVGEGT. Trimming left V 0 bases short and J 7 bases short, with 22 bases between. Here the CDR3 reads CASSYSRGGAGPMNIQYF. The CDR3 DNA reads TGTGCCAGCAGTTACTCGAGAGGAGGGGCGGGACCCATGAACATTCAGTACTTC.

The chain carries TRBV2 and TRBJ2-4, with D maybe TRBD2 (5 bases). The germline V gene has CDR1 SNHLY and CDR2 FYNNEI. V lost 8 bases and J lost 2, with 16 bases in between. The length of the CDR3 is 15 residues. The DNA for the CDR3 is TGTGCCAGCTTCTTGGACGCTAGCTCCAAAAACATTCAGTACTTC. Its protein product is CASFLDASSKNIQYF.

This clone has only one observation. The chain employs TRBV2 and TRBJ2-4; a weak D match, TRBD2 (7 bases). The germline CDR1 and CDR2 sequences are SNHLY and FYNNEI. The CDR3 loop spans 15 amino acids. With 1 base removed from V and 6 bases from J, the gap between germline ends came to 13 bases. This CDR3 is CASSEGGGRGNIQYF. For the CDR3, the DNA is TGTGCCAGCAGTGAAGGGGGGGGGCGCGGAAACATTCAGTACTTC. The variable domain in full, completed from reference TRBV2 and TRBJ2-4, reads EPEVTQTPSHQVTQMGQEVILRCVPISNHLYFYWYRQILGQKVEFLVSFYNNEISEKSEIFDDQFSVERPDGSNFTLKIRSTKLEDSAMYFCASSEGGGRGNIQYFGAGTRLSVL.

The CDR3 here is CASSQGVTYSNQPQHF. DNA for the CDR3: TGTGCCAGCAGCCAAGGTGTAACCTATAGCAATCAGCCCCAGCATTTT. The rearrangement links TRBV3-1 (or the pseudogene TRBV3-2) to TRBJ1-5; D not resolved. Germline lookup yields CDR1 LGHDT and CDR2 YNNKEL (reference sequence). Deletions cut 1 base from V and 0 bases from J, with 10 bases between. The CDR3 runs 16 residues.

This chain joins TRBV5-1 and TRBJ1-4; TRBD1 might be the D (6 bases). CDR3 length: 15 amino acids. Germline V gives CDR1 SGHRS, CDR2 YFSETQ. Trimming removed 4 bases at V and 4 bases at J, with 14 bases between. This chain's CDR3 is CASSPGHSLNEKLFF. The CDR3 DNA reads TGCGCCAGCAGCCCGGGACATTCCCTTAATGAAAAACTGTTTTTT. Full variable domain (outside the CDR3, taken from reference TRBV5-1 and TRBJ1-4): KAGVTQTPRYLIKTRGQQVTLSCSPISGHRSVSWYQQTPGQGLQFLFEYFSETQRNKGNFPGRFSGRQFSNSRSEMNVSTLELGDSALYLCASSPGHSLNEKLFFGSGTQLSVL.

The chain has TRBV5-5 and TRBJ1-2; TRBD1 agrees at 7 bases. V trimming: 0 bases; J trimming: 5 bases; junction bases outside the gene matches: 4. The CDR3 contains 14 residues. Germline loops: CDR1 SGHKS, CDR2 YYEKEE (reference sequence). CDR3 DNA sequence: TGTGCCAGCAGCTTGGGGGACAGTGAATATGGCTACACCTTC. Residues: CASSLGDSEYGYTF.

The genes are TRBV5-4 and TRBJ2-4; 8 bases fit TRBD2. The CDR3 runs to 16 residues. The junction had 14 bases not matched to a gene; V was cut back by 5 bases and J by 7 bases. Germline V gene lookup returns CDR1 SGHNT and CDR2 YYREEE (reference sequence). This CDR3 reads CASSTYRGGLENIQYF. The CDR3 nucleotides are TGTGCCAGCAGTACGTACCGGGGGGGCCTTGAGAACATTCAGTACTTC.

This chain joins TRBV30 and TRBJ1-5; the D gene is possibly TRBD1 (5 bases). The V end lost 5 bases, the J end lost 2 bases, and 13 bases lay between the germline ends. This CDR3 is 14 amino acids long. The germline gives CDR1 GTSNPN, CDR2 SVGIG (reference sequence). The CDR3, as DNA: TGTGCCTGGGGGCAGGGAGGTGGCAATCAGCCCCAGCATTTT. It translates to CAWGQGGGNQPQHF.

The CDR3 DNA is TGTGCCTGGAGTGTACAGGTTCTTGCTGAAAAACTGTTTTTT. This gives the protein CAWSVQVLAEKLFF. The chain is built from TRBV30 and TRBJ1-4, with D perhaps matching TRBD1 (5 bases). The V gene's germline CDR1 is GTSNPN and CDR2 SVGIG (reference sequence). V was cut by 0 bases and J by 7 bases, with 12 bases left in between. CDR3 size: 14 residues.

The J gene is TRBJ1-1, the V gene TRBV6-2 or TRBV6-3; D call uncertain. The CDR3 is made up of 15 amino acids. Germline CDR1 reads MNHEY; CDR2 reads SVGEGT. Trimming removed 0 bases from V and 5 bases from J, with 13 bases in between. The CDR3 sequence is CASSYSVLLGTEAFF. The CDR3, as DNA: TGTGCCAGCAGTTACTCGGTGCTACTAGGGACTGAAGCTTTCTTT.

This chain links TRBV5-1 with TRBJ1-2; no clear D gene. CDR1 is SGHRS and CDR2 is YFSETQ in the germline V gene. With 1 base removed from V and 0 bases from J, the gap between germline ends came to 4 bases. The CDR3 sequence is 13 residues long. CDR3 protein: CASSLTANYGYTF. The CDR3, as DNA: TGCGCCAGCAGCTTGACAGCTAACTATGGCTACACCTTC.